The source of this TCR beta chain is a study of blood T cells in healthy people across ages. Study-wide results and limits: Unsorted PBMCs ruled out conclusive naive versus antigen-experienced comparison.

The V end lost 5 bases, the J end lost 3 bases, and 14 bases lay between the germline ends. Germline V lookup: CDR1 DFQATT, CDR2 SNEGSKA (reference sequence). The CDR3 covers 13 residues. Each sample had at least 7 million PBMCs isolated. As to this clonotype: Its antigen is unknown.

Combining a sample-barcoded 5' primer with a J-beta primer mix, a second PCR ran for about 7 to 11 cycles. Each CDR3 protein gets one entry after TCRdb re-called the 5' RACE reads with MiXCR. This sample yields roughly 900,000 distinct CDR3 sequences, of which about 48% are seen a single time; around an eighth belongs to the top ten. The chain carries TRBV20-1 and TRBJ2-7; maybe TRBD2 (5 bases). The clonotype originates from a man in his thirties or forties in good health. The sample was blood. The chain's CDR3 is CSAPTSPDYEQYF. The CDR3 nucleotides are TGCAGTGCTCCTACTAGTCCGGACTACGAGCAGTACTTC.